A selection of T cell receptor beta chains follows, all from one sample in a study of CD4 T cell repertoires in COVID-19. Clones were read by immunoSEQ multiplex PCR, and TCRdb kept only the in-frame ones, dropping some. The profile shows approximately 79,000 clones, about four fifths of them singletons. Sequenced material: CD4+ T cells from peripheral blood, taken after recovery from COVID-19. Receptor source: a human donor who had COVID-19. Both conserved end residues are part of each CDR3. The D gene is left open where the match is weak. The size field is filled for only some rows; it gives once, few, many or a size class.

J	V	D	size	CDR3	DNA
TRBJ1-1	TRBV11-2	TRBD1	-	CASSPGTGGSTEAFF	TGTGCCAGCAGCCCCGGGACAGGGGGAAGCACTGAAGCTTTCTTT
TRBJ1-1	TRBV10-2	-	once	CASEGELNTEAFF	TGCGCCAGCGAGGGGGAACTGAACACTGAAGCTTTCTTT
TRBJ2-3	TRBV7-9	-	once	CASSSYRDTTFTDTQYF	TGTGCCAGCAGCTCTTATAGGGATACTACTTTCACAGATACGCAGTATTTT
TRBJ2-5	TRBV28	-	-	CASSLWRGTQYF	TGTGCCAGCAGTTTATGGAGAGGGACCCAGTACTTC
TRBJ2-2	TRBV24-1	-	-	CATSDPHISPGELFF	TGTGCCACCAGTGACCCCCACATATCGCCTGGGGAGCTGTTTTTT
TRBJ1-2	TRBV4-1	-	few	CASSQERLNYGYTF	TGCGCCAGCAGCCAAGAGCGACTCAACTATGGCTACACCTTC
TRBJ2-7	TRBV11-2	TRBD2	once	CASSSGLANYEQYF	TGTGCCAGCAGTTCGGGACTAGCAAACTACGAGCAGTACTTC
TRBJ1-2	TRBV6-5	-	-	CASSQDRYGYTF	TGTGCCAGCAGCCAGGATCGGTATGGCTACACCTTC
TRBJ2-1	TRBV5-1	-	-	CASSLGWADNEQFF	TGCGCCAGCAGCTTGGGGTGGGCCGACAATGAGCAGTTCTTC
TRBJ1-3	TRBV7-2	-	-	CASSFPISGNTIYF	TGTGCCAGCAGCTTCCCGATCTCTGGAAACACCATATATTTT
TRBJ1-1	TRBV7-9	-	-	CASSLVGGDSTEAFF	TGTGCCAGCAGCTTAGTAGGGGGGGACTCGACTGAAGCTTTCTTT
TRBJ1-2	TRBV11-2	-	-	CASSPRGRLIYGYTF	TGTGCCAGCAGCCCCCGCGGCAGGTTAATCTATGGCTACACCTTC
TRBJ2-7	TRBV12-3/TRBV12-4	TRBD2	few	CASTSGYEQYF	TGTGCCAGCACTAGCGGGTACGAGCAGTACTTC
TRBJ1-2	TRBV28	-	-	CASSLFRGRGTF	TGTGCCAGCAGTTTATTCAGGGGTAGGGGCACCTTC
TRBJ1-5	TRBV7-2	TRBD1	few	CASSPTGSNQPQHF	TGTGCCAGCAGCCCGACAGGGAGCAATCAGCCCCAGCATTTT
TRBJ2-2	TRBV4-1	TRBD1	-	CASSHGQDTGELFF	TGCGCCAGCAGCCACGGACAGGACACCGGGGAGCTGTTTTTT
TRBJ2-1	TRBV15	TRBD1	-	CATSRGGGGFWLNEQFF	TGTGCCACCAGCAGAGGAGGGGGCGGCTTTTGGCTCAATGAGCAGTTCTTC
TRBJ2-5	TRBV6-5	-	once	CASITPGNLKETQYF	TGTGCCAGCATCACCCCAGGGAATCTGAAAGAGACCCAGTACTTC
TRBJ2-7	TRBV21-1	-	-	CASSRPHSGRAYEQYF	TGTGCCAGCAGCCGCCCTCATAGCGGGAGGGCCTACGAGCAGTACTTC
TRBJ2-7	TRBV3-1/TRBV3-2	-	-	CASSQDGSRGGYEQYF	TGTGCCAGCAGCCAAGATGGCAGCAGGGGAGGATACGAGCAGTACTTC
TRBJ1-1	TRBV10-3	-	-	CAIREEGGNTEAFF	TGTGCCATCAGGGAGGAGGGTGGGAACACTGAAGCTTTCTTT
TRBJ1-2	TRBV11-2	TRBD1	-	CASSPRTGNYGYTF	TGTGCCAGCAGCCCTCGGACAGGGAACTATGGCTACACCTTC
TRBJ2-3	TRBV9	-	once	CASSPRGLADTQYF	TGTGCCAGCAGCCCTAGGGGGTTAGCAGATACGCAGTATTTT
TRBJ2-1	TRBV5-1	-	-	CASSSGGTYNEQFF	TGCGCCAGCAGCTCCGGGGGAACCTACAATGAGCAGTTCTTC
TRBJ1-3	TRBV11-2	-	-	CASSLEGGVSNTIYF	TGTGCCAGCAGCTTAGAGGGCGGCGTCTCTAACACCATATATTTT
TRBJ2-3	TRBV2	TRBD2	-	CASSEKGGRPTDTQYF	TGTGCCAGCAGTGAAAAGGGCGGGAGGCCGACAGATACGCAGTATTTT
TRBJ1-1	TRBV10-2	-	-	CASSRRSYEAFF	TGCGCCAGCAGTCGACGGTCTTATGAAGCTTTCTTT
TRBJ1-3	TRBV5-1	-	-	CASSLDGPTLGNTIYF	TGCGCCAGCAGCTTGGACGGGCCAACCCTTGGAAACACCATATATTTT
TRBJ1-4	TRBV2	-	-	CASTPLGGEKLFF	TGTGCCAGCACCCCCTTGGGGGGAGAAAAACTGTTTTTT
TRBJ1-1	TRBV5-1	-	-	CASSLLRGNTEAFF	TGCGCCAGCAGCTTGTTGAGGGGGAACACTGAAGCTTTCTTT
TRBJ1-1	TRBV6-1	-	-	CASSEAIQGWAEAFF	TGTGCCAGCAGTGAAGCAATCCAGGGGTGGGCTGAAGCTTTCTTT
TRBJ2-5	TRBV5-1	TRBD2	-	CASSLEGTSGRGRETQYF	TGCGCCAGCAGCTTGGAAGGGACTAGCGGGAGGGGGCGAGAGACCCAGTACTTC
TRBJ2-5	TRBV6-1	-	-	CASSELLNTKETQYF	TGTGCCAGCAGTGAATTGTTAAACACTAAAGAGACCCAGTACTTC
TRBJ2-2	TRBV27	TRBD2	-	CASSPGLVLTGELFF	TGTGCCAGCAGTCCGGGACTAGTCCTGACCGGGGAGCTGTTTTTT
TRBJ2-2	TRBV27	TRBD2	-	CASSLFSAGGNTGELFF	TGTGCCAGCAGTTTATTTTCGGCGGGGGGGAACACCGGGGAGCTGTTTTTT
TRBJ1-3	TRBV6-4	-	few	CASSEQVTGPGNTIYF	TGTGCCAGCAGCGAACAGGTAACCGGGCCGGGAAACACCATATATTTT
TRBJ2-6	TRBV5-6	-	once	CASSLRGSGANVLTF	TGTGCCAGCAGCCTGAGGGGCTCTGGGGCCAACGTCCTGACTTTC
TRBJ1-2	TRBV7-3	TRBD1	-	CASSFRQGGGYTF	TGTGCCAGCAGCTTTCGGCAGGGGGGTGGCTACACCTTC
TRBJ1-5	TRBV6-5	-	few	CASSSREGQPQHF	TGTGCCAGCAGCAGCAGGGAGGGCCAGCCCCAGCATTTT
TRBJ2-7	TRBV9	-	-	CASSVAMSVGFYEQYF	TGTGCCAGCAGCGTAGCGATGAGTGTAGGATTCTACGAGCAGTACTTC
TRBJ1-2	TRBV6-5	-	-	CASTTGDNYGYTF	TGTGCCAGCACGACAGGAGATAACTATGGCTACACCTTC
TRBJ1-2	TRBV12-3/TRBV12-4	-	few	CATKVNYGYTF	TGTGCCACCAAGGTCAACTATGGCTACACCTTC
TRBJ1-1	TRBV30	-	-	CAWRRGTGTEAFF	TGTGCCTGGAGGAGGGGCACCGGCACTGAAGCTTTCTTT
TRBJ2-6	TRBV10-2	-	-	CASSEFVGANVLTF	TGCGCCAGCAGTGAGTTTGTTGGGGCCAACGTCCTGACTTTC
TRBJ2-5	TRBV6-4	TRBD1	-	CASSVNRGETQYF	TGTGCCAGCAGTGTCAACAGGGGGGAGACCCAGTACTTC
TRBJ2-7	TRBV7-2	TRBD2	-	CASSSPTSGIPYEQYF	TGTGCCAGCAGCTCCCCGACTAGCGGGATACCCTACGAGCAGTACTTC
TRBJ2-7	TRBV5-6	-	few	CASSFSSYEQYF	TGTGCCAGCAGCTTTAGTTCCTACGAGCAGTACTTC
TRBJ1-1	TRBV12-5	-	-	CASGLQENPNTEAFF	TGTGCTAGTGGTTTACAGGAAAATCCGAACACTGAAGCTTTCTTT
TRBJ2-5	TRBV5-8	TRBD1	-	CASSSDRGRVEGETQYF	TGTGCCAGCAGCTCGGACAGGGGGCGAGTCGAAGGAGAGACCCAGTACTTC
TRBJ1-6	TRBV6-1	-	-	CASSELGNSPLHF	TGTGCCAGCAGTGAACTCGGTAATTCACCCCTCCACTTT
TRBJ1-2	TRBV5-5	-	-	CASSSIRGQLNYGYTF	TGTGCCAGCAGCTCGATCCGAGGACAGCTTAACTATGGCTACACCTTC
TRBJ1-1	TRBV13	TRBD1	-	CASQGVRAVNTEAFF	TGTGCCAGCCAGGGGGTAAGGGCAGTGAACACTGAAGCTTTCTTT
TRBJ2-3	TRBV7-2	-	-	CASSSLAAPSTDTQYF	TGTGCCAGCAGCTCACTAGCCGCCCCTAGCACAGATACGCAGTATTTT